The sequence of this TCR beta chain was determined in a study of T cells in Graves' hyperthyroidism and ophthalmopathy. Researchers amplified the TCR beta CDR3 regions from RNA transcripts. When the TCR CDR3 underwent first-round RT-PCR, the HTBI primer set was used. TCRdb fed the multiplex PCR reads into MiXCR, producing one record per CDR3 protein. The data show 250,000 to 350,000 distinct CDR3 sequences, about 20% seen once. This TCR was sampled from a man aged 25 to 40 with Graves' ophthalmopathy. Material: blood.

For the CDR3, the DNA is TGTGCCAGCAGCTTGGAAGGACTGGCCCAGGAGACCCAGTACTTC. Its translation: CASSLEGLAQETQYF. This chain joins TRBV11-2 and TRBJ2-5; D is possibly TRBD2 (5 bases). The V gene lost 3 bases and the J gene lost 5 bases, with 16 bases spanning the gap. This CDR3 is 15 amino acids long. Germline assignment: CDR1 SGHAT and CDR2 FQNNGV.